These 10 T cell receptor beta chains share one sample of origin, sequenced in a study of patients and donors after allogeneic stem cell transplantation (dated by TCRdb to the early 2020s). The library relied on RT-PCR. The instrument given in TCRdb is NextSeq 550. In-frame beta chains were kept once TCRdb had trimmed the public reads at Q25 with fastp and called clones with MiXCR. Duplicate CDR3 protein sequences are folded into a single record with the most common DNA and genes. A total of 900,000 to 1,000,000 distinct CDR3 sequences appear in this sample, about a sixth of them only once. The ten largest clones represent 5% to 6.5% of the sample. Sequencing used blood, either unsorted or a sorted T cell fraction (not recorded which). These receptors were taken from a human donor who was either an allogeneic HSCT recipient or a stem cell or donor lymphocyte infusion donor (not recorded which). It is not recorded whose cells these are; they may come from a transplant donor.

This chain's CDR3 is CATSSQRGEQYF. The CDR3 coding sequence is TGTGCCACCAGCTCCCAGAGAGGCGAGCAGTACTTC. The chain is built from TRBV15 and TRBJ2-7; D is uncertain. Germline-derived CDR1 and CDR2 are LNHNV and YYDKDF (reference sequence). Trimming took 5 bases from V and 6 from J, leaving 11 bases between them. The CDR3 sequence is 12 residues long.

This clonotype was observed a handful of times. The CDR3 loop reads CASSQEVKRSSYNEQFF. The CDR3 coding sequence is TGCGCCAGCAGCCAAGAAGTCAAACGCAGCTCCTACAATGAGCAGTTCTTC. V and J are TRBV4-3 and TRBJ2-1; D is ambiguous. The germline V and J ends were trimmed by 0 bases and 0 bases, with 12 bases remaining between them. This CDR3 is built from 17 residues. CDR1 is LGHNA and CDR2 is YSLEER in the germline V gene.

The chain has TRBV5-1 and TRBJ2-4, with 7 bases aligning to TRBD1. CDR3 size: 12 residues. J was trimmed by 15 bases and V by 3 bases; bases with no gene match: 9. In germline, CDR1 is SGHRS, CDR2 YFSETQ. CDR3 nucleotide sequence: TGCGCCAGCAGCTCCGGGACAGCGGTATCGTACTTC. It specifies CASSSGTAVSYF.

This clonotype was recorded many times. V usage is TRBV12-3 or TRBV12-4 and J usage is TRBJ2-2; TRBD2 matches 8 bases. The CDR3 covers 16 residues. V lost 3 bases to trimming and J lost 1 base; unmatched junction nucleotides: 4. The CDR3: CASSLGGGMNTGELFF. In DNA, the CDR3 is TGTGCCAGCAGTTTGGGCGGGGGGATGAACACCGGGGAGCTGTTTTTT.

In its sample, this clonotype was seen a few times. This sequence joins TRBV4-1 and TRBJ2-1, with no clear D. Trimming cost V 0 bases and J 10 bases, with 19 bases left between them. There are 16 residues in the CDR3. Germline lookup yields CDR1 MGHRA and CDR2 YSYEKL. CDR3 residues: CASSQDRLERPGEQFF. The CDR3 region has the DNA TGCGCCAGCAGCCAAGATCGTCTTGAGCGCCCGGGCGAGCAGTTCTTC.

V gene TRBV12-3 or TRBV12-4 combines with J gene TRBJ1-2; TRBD1 aligns across 9 bases. Unmatched junction bases numbered 5, after V lost 5 bases and J lost 7 bases. The CDR3 loop spans 13 amino acids. This CDR3 reads CASSITGGAGYTF. CDR3 DNA: TGTGCCAGCAGTATAACAGGGGGCGCTGGCTACACCTTC.

The CDR3 here is CASRAPQANTEAFF. For the CDR3, the DNA is TGTGCCAGCAGGGCCCCTCAGGCGAACACTGAAGCTTTCTTT. The rearrangement links TRBV6-1 to TRBJ1-1; D gene unclear. This CDR3 spans 14 amino acids. V was shortened by 6 bases and J by 1 base, with 12 bases between the two germline ends. Germline CDR1 MNHNS, CDR2 SASEGT.

A few counts support this clonotype. V gene TRBV24-1 combines with J gene TRBJ1-2; D call uncertain. The CDR3 covers 14 residues. In germline, CDR1 is KGHDR, CDR2 SFDVKD. V lost 3 bases to trimming and J lost 4 bases, with 11 bases between them. CDR3 nucleotide sequence: TGTGCCACCAGTGATCGACTCCGGAGCTATGGCTACACCTTC. Translation: CATSDRLRSYGYTF.

The chain is built from TRBV11-2 and TRBJ2-7; 10 positions agree with TRBD2. J gave up 2 bases and V 0 bases, and 7 bases lay outside the gene matches. Germline V lookup: CDR1 SGHAT, CDR2 FQNNGV. This CDR3 is 17 amino acids long. CDR3 residues: CASSLDGGLAETYEQYF. The CDR3 nucleotides read TGTGCCAGCAGCTTAGATGGCGGACTAGCGGAAACCTACGAGCAGTACTTC. The variable domain in full, with the rest retrieved from reference TRBV11-2 and TRBJ2-7, is EAGVAQSPRYKIIEKRQSVAFWCNPISGHATLYWYQQILGQGPKLLIQFQNNGVVDDSQLPKDRFSAERLKGVDSTLKIQPAKLEDSAVYLCASSLDGGLAETYEQYFGPGTRLTVT.

J is TRBJ1-2 and V is TRBV6-2 or TRBV6-3; perhaps TRBD1 as D (6 bases). The CDR3 has 12 amino acids. The V end lost 7 bases, the J end lost 5 bases, and 11 bases lay between the germline ends. The V gene's germline CDR1 is MNHEY and CDR2 SVGEGT. The CDR3 sequence: CASTNREYGYTF. In nucleotides, the CDR3 is TGTGCCAGCACCAACAGGGAATATGGCTACACCTTC.